These 26 T cell receptor beta chains originate from one sample sequenced in a study of blood T cell repertoires in COVID-19. Only in-frame clones appear in the TCRdb table, and some are missing; sequencing was by immunoSEQ multiplex PCR. The sample lists under 95,000 clones; over 75% were seen once. Sequencing was done on a sample of peripheral blood. The source is a woman aged 80 or older with acute or convalescent COVID-19.

This chain uses TRBV14 with TRBJ2-1; possibly TRBD2 for D (6 bases). Looked up from germline, CDR1 is SGHDN and CDR2 is FVKESK. V was trimmed by 0 bases and J by 3 bases, leaving 9 bases between them. The CDR3 sequence is 15 residues long. CDR3 loop: CASSQDLDYYNEQFF. The CDR3 region has the DNA TGTGCCAGCAGCCAAGATTTGGACTACTACAATGAGCAGTTCTTC.

This rearrangement joins TRBV18 to TRBJ2-7; 10 bases agree with TRBD1. Germline assignment: CDR1 KGHSH and CDR2 LQKENI. J was trimmed by 7 bases and V by 2 bases; bases with no gene match: 8. The CDR3 has 15 residues. CDR3 protein: CASSPSGTGVTEQYF. The CDR3 coding sequence is TGTGCCAGCTCACCAAGCGGGACAGGGGTTACGGAGCAGTACTTC.

Turning to this clone: Germline and junction disagree at one end, which may indicate a read error. V gene TRBV7-7 combines with J gene TRBJ1-1, with D possibly matching TRBD1 (5 bases). The germline gives CDR1 SSHAT, CDR2 FNYEAQ (reference sequence). The CDR3 spans 13 residues. The CDR3 here is CASSSQVRTEAFF. In DNA form, the CDR3 reads TGTGCTAGCAGCTCACAGGTGAGGACTGAAGCTTTCTTT.

The chain uses TRBV15 and TRBJ1-2; weak D call: TRBD1 (6 bases). The CDR3 is 13 amino acids. CDR1 is LNHNV, CDR2 YYDKDF, per germline (reference sequence). Trimming stripped 2 bases from V and 7 bases from J, with 11 bases between. CDR3 bases: TGTGCCACCAGCAGATCAGGGGCGCGTGGCTACACCTTC. This sequence encodes CATSRSGARGYTF.

The V and J genes are TRBV5-1 and TRBJ2-2; TRBD1 matches 7 bases. The CDR3 consists of 17 residues. The J segment lost 1 base and the V segment lost 0 bases, leaving 6 bases of the junction unmatched. CDR1 and CDR2 (germline): SGHRS, YFSETQ. The DNA for the CDR3 is TGCGCCAGCAGCTTGGCCTCAGGGGGTAAGAACACCGGGGAGCTGTTTTTT. As protein: CASSLASGGKNTGELFF. The variable domain in full, completed from reference TRBV5-1 and TRBJ2-2, reads KAGVTQTPRYLIKTRGQQVTLSCSPISGHRSVSWYQQTPGQGLQFLFEYFSETQRNKGNFPGRFSGRQFSNSRSEMNVSTLELGDSALYLCASSLASGGKNTGELFFGEGSRLTVL.

The J gene is TRBJ2-1, the V gene TRBV27; D may be TRBD1 (6 bases). V lost 5 bases and J lost 2, with 13 bases in between. Germline lookup yields CDR1 MNHEY and CDR2 SMNVEV (reference sequence). The CDR3 is 15 amino acids. CDR3 sequence: CASSPRGIAYNEQFF. In DNA form, the CDR3 reads TGTGCCAGCAGTCCCAGGGGTATTGCCTACAATGAGCAGTTCTTC.

The CDR3 sequence: CSAGTSGSYEQYF. CDR3 nucleotides: TGCAGCGCTGGGACTAGCGGGAGCTACGAGCAGTACTTC. The chain couples TRBV29-1 to TRBJ2-7; 14 bases line up with TRBD2. The CDR3 has 13 residues. The germline V gene has CDR1 SQVTM and CDR2 ANQGSEA. Germline trimming cut 7 bases from V and 3 bases from J; bases unmatched to any gene: 2.

This clone was seen a single time. The chain carries TRBV19 and TRBJ2-7; 7 bases match TRBD1. The trim removed 0 bases at V and 6 bases at J, leaving 8 bases unmatched. The V gene's germline CDR1 is LNHDA and CDR2 SQIVND (reference sequence). The CDR3 extends over 15 amino acids. The CDR3 here is CASSIDRDSRGEQYF. In nucleotides, the CDR3 is TGTGCCAGTAGTATAGATCGGGACAGTAGAGGCGAGCAGTACTTC.

The V call is TRBV5-5, the J call TRBJ2-7, with D uncertain. The CDR3 totals 11 residues. Trimming left V 3 bases short and J 3 bases short, with 4 bases between. Germline V lookup: CDR1 SGHKS, CDR2 YYEKEE (reference sequence). The CDR3 coding sequence is TGTGCCAGCAGCTACGGCTACGAGCAGTACTTC. Its translation: CASSYGYEQYF.

The chain carries TRBV19 and TRBJ1-5; the D gene is possibly TRBD1 (6 bases). The CDR3 has 15 residues. V dropped 6 bases and J dropped 3 bases, with 15 bases sitting between them. Germline CDR1 LNHDA, CDR2 SQIVND (reference sequence). The CDR3 DNA is TGTGCCAGTAGCCTGTGGACAGTTTTCAATCAGCCCCAGCATTTT. Its translation: CASSLWTVFNQPQHF.

This chain uses TRBV6-6 with TRBJ1-2; D is perhaps TRBD1 (5 bases). The germline gives CDR1 MNHNY, CDR2 SVGAGI (reference sequence). This CDR3 is 14 amino acids long. V lost 0 bases and J lost 3, with 8 bases in between. CDR3 nucleotides: TGTGCCAGCAGTTACTCCGGGGGGGACTATGGCTACACCTTC. Translation gives CASSYSGGDYGYTF.

V is TRBV6-1 and J is TRBJ2-3, with TRBD2 matching 9 bases. The CDR3 has 17 amino acids. CDR1 and CDR2 (germline): MNHNS, SASEGT. With V trimmed by 3 bases and J by 3 bases, 10 bases remained unmatched. The CDR3 DNA sequence: TGTGCCAGCAGTGAGGAAAGTAGCGGGAGTAGGACAGATACGCAGTATTTT. It is translated as CASSEESSGSRTDTQYF.

This clone was seen a single time. The J gene is TRBJ2-5, the V gene TRBV7-8; 10 bases agree with TRBD1. Germline CDR1 SGHVS, CDR2 FQNEAQ. The junction had 5 bases not matched to a gene; V was cut back by 5 bases and J by 5 bases. CDR3 length: 14 residues. The CDR3 loop is CASSKTGGSETQYF. DNA of the CDR3: TGTGCCAGCAGCAAGACAGGGGGCTCGGAGACCCAGTACTTC.

CDR3 loop: CASRPGGNTGELFF. The DNA for the CDR3 is TGCGCCAGCAGGCCCGGGGGGAACACCGGGGAGCTGTTTTTT. The V gene is TRBV5-1, the J gene TRBJ2-2; weak D call: TRBD2 (6 bases). Trimming removed 5 bases from V and 1 base from J, with 9 bases in between. The CDR3 runs to 14 residues. Germline assignment: CDR1 SGHRS and CDR2 YFSETQ.

The CDR3 region is CASSESGGRGGNTIYF. The CDR3, as DNA: TGTGCCAGCAGTGAAAGCGGGGGGCGCGGTGGAAACACCATATATTTT. The chain joins TRBV6-1 to TRBJ1-3, with D maybe TRBD1 (6 bases). Germline loops: CDR1 MNHNS, CDR2 SASEGT. This CDR3 has 16 residues. V lost 2 bases to trimming and J lost 3 bases, with 14 bases between them.

The chain recombines TRBV7-2 with TRBJ1-2, with 9 bases fitting TRBD1. The CDR3 contains 14 residues. CDR1 SGHTA and CDR2 FQGNSA come from the germline V gene. The V segment lost 3 bases and the J segment 4 bases; nucleotides outside the gene matches: 3. Written as DNA, the CDR3 is TGTGCCAGCAGCTTGACAGGGGGTTTCTATGGCTACACCTTC. This encodes CASSLTGGFYGYTF.

The chain carries TRBV7-2 and TRBJ2-1; 8 bases are shared with TRBD1. Germline V lookup: CDR1 SGHTA, CDR2 FQGNSA. V lost 1 base to trimming and J lost 7 bases; unmatched junction nucleotides: 9. This CDR3 contains 16 residues. The CDR3 DNA is TGTGCCAGCAGCTTAGTAGTGACAGGGGTCTCGAATGAGCAGTTCTTC. This gives the protein CASSLVVTGVSNEQFF.

The chain is built from TRBV29-1 and TRBJ1-4, with D perhaps matching TRBD1 (5 bases). The germline V and J ends were trimmed by 6 bases and 3 bases, with 11 bases remaining between them. The CDR3 spans 13 residues. CDR1 is SQVTM, CDR2 ANQGSEA, per germline. This chain's CDR3 is CSVTGGANEKLFF. The CDR3 DNA reads TGCAGCGTCACCGGAGGGGCTAATGAAAAACTGTTTTTT. Variable domain in full (rest from reference TRBV29-1 and TRBJ1-4): SAVISQKPSRDICQRGTSLTIQCQVDSQVTMMFWYRQQPGQSLTLIATANQGSEATYESGFVIDKFPISRPNLTFSTLTVSNMSPEDSSIYLCSVTGGANEKLFFGSGTQLSVL.

Remarks on this clone: Other nucleotide sequences in the sample specify the same CDR3. The CDR3, as DNA: TGTGCCAGCAGCGTAGCAGGGGGCCAAGAGACCCAGTACTTC. Amino acids: CASSVAGGQETQYF. V is TRBV9 and J is TRBJ2-5, with 7 bases fitting TRBD1. Germline CDR1 and CDR2: SGDLS and YYNGEE. Trimming cost V 0 bases and J 1 base; bases outside gene matches: 0. The CDR3 contains 14 residues.

The chain joins TRBV2 to TRBJ1-1; TRBD1 is a possible D gene (5 bases). The CDR3 covers 14 residues. Between the trimmed V and J ends, which lost 4 bases and 2 bases, there was a span of 11 bases. Germline V gene sequence: CDR1 SNHLY, CDR2 FYNNEI. CDR3 residues: CASSVRGINTEAFF. The CDR3 DNA follows: TGTGCCAGCAGTGTACGGGGGATTAACACTGAAGCTTTCTTT.

This sequence joins TRBV30 and TRBJ1-1; maybe TRBD1 (5 bases). Trimming stripped 0 bases from V and 4 bases from J, with 9 bases between. The CDR3 consists of 13 residues. Germline CDR1 GTSNPN, CDR2 SVGIG (reference sequence). CDR3 loop: CAWSVLGATEAFF. The CDR3 DNA sequence: TGTGCCTGGAGTGTATTAGGGGCCACTGAAGCTTTCTTT.

As DNA, the CDR3 is TGCGCCAGCAGCTTGGCAGGGACAGGGTACACCGGGGAGCTGTTTTTT. Amino acids: CASSLAGTGYTGELFF. The chain couples TRBV5-1 to TRBJ2-2; 9 nucleotides agree with TRBD1. The germline CDR1 and CDR2 sequences are SGHRS and YFSETQ. The CDR3 loop spans 16 amino acids. V was clipped by 0 bases and J by 3 bases; unmatched bases: 3.

CDR3 residues: CATSDPYDTGELFF. CDR3 in DNA: TGTGCCACCAGTGACCCTTATGACACCGGGGAGCTGTTTTTT. V and J are TRBV24-1 and TRBJ2-2; D remains ambiguous. CDR1 and CDR2 (germline): KGHDR, SFDVKD. The CDR3 contains 14 residues. Trimming shortened V by 4 bases and J by 3 bases, and 8 bases separated the two germline ends.

The genes are TRBV6-6 and TRBJ1-2, with D unclear. V lost 6 bases and J 8 bases, leaving 10 bases between the germline ends. This CDR3 contains 11 residues. Per the germline V gene, CDR1 is MNHNY and CDR2 is SVGAGI (reference sequence). Here the CDR3 DNA reads TGTGCCAGCAGCGGGAGGAGGGGCTACACCTTC. This sequence encodes CASSGRRGYTF.

The V and J genes are TRBV5-4 and TRBJ2-7; 8 bases line up with TRBD1. This CDR3 has 15 amino acids. CDR1 is SGHNT, CDR2 YYREEE, per germline (reference sequence). After removal of 0 bases from V and 6 bases from J, the junction contained 8 bases not matched to a gene. In nucleotides, the CDR3 is TGTGCCAGCAGCTTGGGTGGACAGGGTAAGGGCGAGCAGTACTTC. It is translated as CASSLGGQGKGEQYF.

The rearrangement joins TRBV10-3 to TRBJ1-4, with TRBD1 identical over 9 bases. V lost 2 bases to trimming and J lost 7 bases; unmatched junction nucleotides: 8. The CDR3 runs 16 residues. Per germline, CDR1 ENHRY and CDR2 SYGVKD. The CDR3 here is CAISETQGALSEKLFF. CDR3 nucleotide sequence: TGTGCCATCAGTGAGACACAGGGGGCGTTAAGTGAAAAACTGTTTTTT.